This paragraph covers one T cell receptor beta chain sequence. Construction of the TCRbeta library involved unique molecular identifiers. Via MiXCR, TCRdb re-called the PCR reads, giving one row per CDR3 protein. This table holds some 200,000 distinct CDR3 sequences, around 9.2% found once. This record comes from a study of T-cell reconstitution after alpha-beta-depleted transplantation in children. This CDR3 comprises 15 residues. Germline V gives CDR1 GTSNPN, CDR2 SVGIG (reference sequence). J lost 6 bases, V lost 4 bases, and 10 bases had no gene match. The V call is TRBV30, the J call TRBJ2-4, with 9 bases identical to TRBD2. The input for sequencing was PBMCs, mostly from graft donor cells, taken 360 days after TCRalphabeta/CD19-depleted stem cell transplant. This receptor was taken from a male patient aged 2 to 9 who had a stem cell transplant for acute myeloid leukemia, so the T cells may come from the graft donor. CDR3 residues: CAWIGREGGGNIQYF. CDR3 coding DNA: TGTGCCTGGATTGGGCGGGAGGGCGGCGGAAACATTCAGTACTTC.